A single sample is the source of the 7 T cell receptor beta chains below, sequenced in a study of blood T cell repertoires in COVID-19. Method: immunoSEQ multiplex PCR; TCRdb's copy keeps in-frame clones and lacks some. The data hold about 220,000 clones, with about 88% observed a single time. The sample was peripheral blood. Receptors were obtained from a man aged 50 to 59 who had recovered from COVID-19.

The chain joins TRBV5-1 to TRBJ1-1, with D tentatively TRBD1 (5 bases). V was trimmed by 0 bases and J by 0 bases, leaving 12 bases between them. The CDR3 has 16 amino acids. In germline, CDR1 is SGHRS, CDR2 YFSETQ. The CDR3 DNA reads as TGCGCCAGCAGCTTGGGGTATGGACACCTGAACACTGAAGCTTTCTTT. Translating gives CASSLGYGHLNTEAFF.

V gene TRBV10-2 combines with J gene TRBJ2-2; D is perhaps TRBD2 (6 bases). The CDR3 runs 14 residues. V was clipped by 9 bases and J by 2 bases, with 13 bases between them. CDR1 WSHSY and CDR2 SAAADI come from the germline V gene. The CDR3 protein is CASAGGPNTGELFF. CDR3 sequence (DNA): TGCGCCAGTGCCGGGGGACCAAACACCGGGGAGCTGTTTTTT.

This clone showed up just a few times. J is TRBJ1-2 and V is TRBV24-1; D is ambiguous. Germline assignment: CDR1 KGHDR and CDR2 SFDVKD. The ends were cut back, 4 bases at V and 0 bases at J, with 8 bases in the middle. The CDR3 covers 14 residues. The CDR3 DNA is TGTGCCACCAGTGACCTAGTTACTAACTATGGCTACACCTTC. Residues: CATSDLVTNYGYTF.

This clone was seen just once. The CDR3 is CASSGGLAGYLTQYF. CDR3 in DNA: TGTGCCAGTAGCGGCGGACTAGCGGGATATTTAACCCAGTACTTC. The rearrangement uses TRBV19 and TRBJ2-5; TRBD2 agrees at 12 bases. V lost 6 bases and J lost 8; bases outside the gene matches: 10. The CDR3 has 15 amino acids. Germline V CDR1 and CDR2: LNHDA, SQIVND (reference sequence).

V and J are TRBV18 and TRBJ2-3, with D perhaps matching TRBD2 (6 bases). Trimming took 8 bases from V and 3 from J, leaving 18 bases between them. CDR1 and CDR2 from the germline V gene are KGHSH and LQKENI. The CDR3 has 15 amino acids. CDR3: CASKTSFGGTDTQYF. CDR3 in DNA: TGTGCCAGCAAAACTAGCTTCGGCGGAACAGATACGCAGTATTTT.

The sample holds one count of this clone. This chain uses TRBV5-1 with TRBJ1-1; weak D call: TRBD1 (6 bases). Per the germline V gene, CDR1 is SGHRS and CDR2 is YFSETQ. The germline V and J ends were trimmed by 4 bases and 1 base, with 11 bases remaining between them. The CDR3 runs to 14 residues. DNA for the CDR3: TGCGCCAGCAGCCTCGGACAGACGAACACTGAAGCTTTCTTT. It encodes CASSLGQTNTEAFF.

The chain carries TRBV18 and TRBJ1-1, with a possible D match to TRBD1 (6 bases). Trimming removed 5 bases from V and 1 base from J, with 17 bases in between. The germline V gene has CDR1 KGHSH and CDR2 LQKENI. The CDR3 runs to 16 residues. Written as DNA, the CDR3 is TGTGCCAGCTCATCGGGTAATGGGGGCTGGAACACTGAAGCTTTCTTT. It encodes CASSSGNGGWNTEAFF.